This T cell receptor beta chain emerged from a study of T cells after posttransplantation cyclophosphamide. Findings and limits, study-wide: Recipient CMV seropositivity and CMV reactivation strongly tracked TRB clonality. Donor CD8+ memory clones often dominated recipient blood repertoires at later times. Tissue-infiltrating T cells from skin or gut overlapped little with blood T cells.

Generated by immunoSEQ multiplex PCR, the TCRdb table keeps only in-frame clones and is missing some. The table lists over 15,000 clones, around 68% of them singletons. The junction had 12 bases not matched to a gene; V was cut back by 5 bases and J by 9 bases. Germline V CDR1 and CDR2: LNHDA, SQIVND (reference sequence). The CDR3 totals 14 residues. Details on this clone: Its antigen remains unidentified.

A marrow graft followed busulfan-fludarabine conditioning, with cyclophosphamide on days +3 and +4. The source of this sequence is a male patient aged 25-45 years who received an allogeneic stem cell transplant from a related donor, was CMV-positive, and had acute GVHD only. Some T cells may originate from the graft donor. Sequencing used PBMCs, obtained after an allogeneic stem cell transplant with post-transplant cyclophosphamide. The chain combines TRBV19 with TRBJ1-2; 7 nucleotides agree with TRBD1. CDR3 sequence (DNA): TGTGCCAGTAGTGACTGGACAGGCTTAGGGAGCTACACCTTC. It yields the protein CASSDWTGLGSYTF.